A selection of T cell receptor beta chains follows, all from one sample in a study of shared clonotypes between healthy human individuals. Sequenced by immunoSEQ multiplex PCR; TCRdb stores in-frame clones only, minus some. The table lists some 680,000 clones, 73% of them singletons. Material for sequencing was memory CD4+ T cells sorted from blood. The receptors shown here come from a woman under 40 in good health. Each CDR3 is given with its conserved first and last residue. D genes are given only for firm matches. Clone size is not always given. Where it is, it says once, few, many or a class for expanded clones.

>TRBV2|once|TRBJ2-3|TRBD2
TGTGCCAGCAGGAGACTAGCGGGAGGCGGCACAGATACGCAGTATTTT
CASRRLAGGGTDTQYF
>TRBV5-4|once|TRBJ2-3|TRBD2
TGTGCCAGCAGCTTGGCAGGTCTAGCGGGAGTAAACACAGATACGCAGTATTTT
CASSLAGLAGVNTDTQYF
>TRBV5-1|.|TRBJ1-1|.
TGCGCCAGCAGCCTCCCCGGCGGAATGAACACTGAAGCTTTCTTT
CASSLPGGMNTEAFF
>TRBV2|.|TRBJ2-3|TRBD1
TGTGCCAGCAGTGGGGACAGGGGGCGTCCAGATACGCAGTATTTT
CASSGDRGRPDTQYF
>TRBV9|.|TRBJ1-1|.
TGTGCCAGCAGCAACTCATTTAGCACTGAAGCTTTCTTT
CASSNSFSTEAFF
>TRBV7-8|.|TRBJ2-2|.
TGTGCCAGCATCAACGGACTGTTCACCGGGGAGCTGTTTTTT
CASINGLFTGELFF
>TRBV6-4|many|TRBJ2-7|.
TGTGCCAGCCACCAATGGGGGGACAACCCCTACGAGCAGTACTTC
CASHQWGDNPYEQYF
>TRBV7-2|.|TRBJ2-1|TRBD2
TGTGCCAGCACCCCGGATAGCGGGAGGGTAGATGAGCAGTTCTTC
CASTPDSGRVDEQFF
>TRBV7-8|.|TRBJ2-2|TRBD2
TGTGCCAGCAGCCCCGGACTAGCGAACACCGGGGAGCTGTTTTTT
CASSPGLANTGELFF
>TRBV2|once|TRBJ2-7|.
TGTGCCAGCAGTGAGATGGTTTACGAGCAGTACTTC
CASSEMVYEQYF
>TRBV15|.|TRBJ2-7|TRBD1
TGTGCCACCAGCAGAGACGGGACAGGGGGAGACGAGCAGTACTTC
CATSRDGTGGDEQYF
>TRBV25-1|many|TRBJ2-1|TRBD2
TGTGCCAGCAGTGCTATTGGGACTAGCGCTGAGCAGTTCTTC
CASSAIGTSAEQFF
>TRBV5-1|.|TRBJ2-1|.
TGCGCCAGCAGCTTGGGTCCCCCGATTGGCTCCTACAATGAGCAGTTCTTC
CASSLGPPIGSYNEQFF
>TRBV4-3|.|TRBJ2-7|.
TGCGCCAGCAGCCAAGATGGGCGTTTAGGGGCCCCCTCCTACGAGCAGTACTTC
CASSQDGRLGAPSYEQYF
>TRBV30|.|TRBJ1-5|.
TGTGCCTGGAGTCTAAAAACAGATCAGCCCCAGCATTTT
CAWSLKTDQPQHF
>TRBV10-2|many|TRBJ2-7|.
TGCGCCAGCAGCTCAACAGTCGCTGGCCACGAGCAGTACTTC
CASSSTVAGHEQYF
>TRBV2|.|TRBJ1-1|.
TGTGCCAGCAGTGAAGCAGGATCGGGGCGGGGTTGGCGGGCTTTCTTT
CASSEAGSGRGWRAFF
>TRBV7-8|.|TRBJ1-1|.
TGTGCCAGCAGCTTAGGCCGGTTAGGAACTGAAGCTTTCTTT
CASSLGRLGTEAFF
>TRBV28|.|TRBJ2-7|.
TGTGCCAGCAGTCGCCCCGGAAGGGGTTACGAGCAGTACTTC
CASSRPGRGYEQYF
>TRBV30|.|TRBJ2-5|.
TGTGCCTGGAGTGGGAGGCCCGTAGAGACCCAGTACTTC
CAWSGRPVETQYF
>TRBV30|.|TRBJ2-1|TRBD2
TGTGCCTGGAGACTAGCGGGAGGGCCAGGTGAGCAGTTCTTC
CAWRLAGGPGEQFF
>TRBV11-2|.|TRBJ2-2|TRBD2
TGTGCCAGCAGTCTTTCACCAGGGACTAGTGGGCTGTTTTTT
CASSLSPGTSGLFF
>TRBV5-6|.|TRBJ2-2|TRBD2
TGTGCCAGCAGCTCGAGACTAGCCCTTAACACCGGGGAGCTGTTTTTT
CASSSRLALNTGELFF
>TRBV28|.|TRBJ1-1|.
TGTGCCAGCAGTTTTCAGGGGCCAAGGAACACTGAAGCTTTCTTT
CASSFQGPRNTEAFF
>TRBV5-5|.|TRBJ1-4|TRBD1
TGTGCCAGCAGCCCGACAGGGGAGGGAGAAAAACTGTTTTTT
CASSPTGEGEKLFF
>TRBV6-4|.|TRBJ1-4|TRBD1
TGTGCCAGCAGTGACCTCGGGACAGGGGAAGAGGAAAAACTGTTTTTT
CASSDLGTGEEEKLFF